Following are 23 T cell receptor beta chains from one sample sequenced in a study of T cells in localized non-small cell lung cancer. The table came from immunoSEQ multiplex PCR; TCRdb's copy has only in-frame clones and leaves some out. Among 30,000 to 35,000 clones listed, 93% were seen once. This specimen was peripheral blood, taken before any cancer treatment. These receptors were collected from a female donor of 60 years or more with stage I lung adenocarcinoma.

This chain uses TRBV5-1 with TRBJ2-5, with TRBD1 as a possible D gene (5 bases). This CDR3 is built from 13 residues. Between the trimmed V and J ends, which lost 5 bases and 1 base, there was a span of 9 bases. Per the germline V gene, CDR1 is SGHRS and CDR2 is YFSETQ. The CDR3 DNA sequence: TGCGCCAGCAGTTTTACAGGCCAAGAGACCCAGTACTTC. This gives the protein CASSFTGQETQYF.

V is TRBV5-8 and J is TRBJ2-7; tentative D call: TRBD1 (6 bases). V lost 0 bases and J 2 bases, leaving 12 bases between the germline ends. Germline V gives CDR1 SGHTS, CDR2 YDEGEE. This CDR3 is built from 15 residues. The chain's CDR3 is CASSLGQGIAYEQYF. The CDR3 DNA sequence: TGTGCCAGCAGCTTGGGGCAGGGGATAGCCTACGAGCAGTACTTC.

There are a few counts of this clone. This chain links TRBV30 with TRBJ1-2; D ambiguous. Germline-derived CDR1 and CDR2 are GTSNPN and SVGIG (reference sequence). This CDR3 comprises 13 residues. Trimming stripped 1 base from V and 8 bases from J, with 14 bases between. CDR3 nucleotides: TGTGCCTGGAGTGCTCCTAGGGTCGGGGGCTACACCTTC. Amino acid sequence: CAWSAPRVGGYTF.

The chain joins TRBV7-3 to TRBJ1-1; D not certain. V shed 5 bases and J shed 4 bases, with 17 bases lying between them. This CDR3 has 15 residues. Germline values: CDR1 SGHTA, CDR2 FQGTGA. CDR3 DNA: TGTGCCAGCAGCACCGATCCAACCCCGGCCACTGAAGCTTTCTTT. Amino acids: CASSTDPTPATEAFF.

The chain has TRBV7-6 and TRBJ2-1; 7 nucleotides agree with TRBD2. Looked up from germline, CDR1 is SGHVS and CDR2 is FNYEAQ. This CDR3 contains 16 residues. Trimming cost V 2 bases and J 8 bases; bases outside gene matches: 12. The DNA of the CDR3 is TGTGCCAGCAGCTTAATTAGGGGCGGGAGTTCCCATGAGCAGTTCTTC. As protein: CASSLIRGGSSHEQFF.

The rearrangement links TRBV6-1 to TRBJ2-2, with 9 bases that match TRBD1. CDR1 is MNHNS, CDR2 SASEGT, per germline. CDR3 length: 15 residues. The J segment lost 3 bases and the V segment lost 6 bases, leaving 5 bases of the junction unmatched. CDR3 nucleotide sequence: TGTGCCAGCAGAACAGGGGGCGCGGACACCGGGGAGCTGTTTTTT. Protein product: CASRTGGADTGELFF.

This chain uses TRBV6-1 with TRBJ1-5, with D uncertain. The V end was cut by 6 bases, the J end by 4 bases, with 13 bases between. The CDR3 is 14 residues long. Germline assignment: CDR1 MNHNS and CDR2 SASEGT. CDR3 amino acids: CASSPGGVNQPQHF. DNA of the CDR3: TGTGCCAGCAGCCCAGGTGGGGTAAATCAGCCCCAGCATTTT.

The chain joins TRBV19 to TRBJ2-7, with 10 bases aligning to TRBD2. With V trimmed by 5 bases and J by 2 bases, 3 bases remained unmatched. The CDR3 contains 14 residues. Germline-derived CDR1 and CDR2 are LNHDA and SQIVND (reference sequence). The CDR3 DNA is TGTGCCAGTAGTTTTGGGACTAGCGCCTACGAGCAGTACTTC. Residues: CASSFGTSAYEQYF.

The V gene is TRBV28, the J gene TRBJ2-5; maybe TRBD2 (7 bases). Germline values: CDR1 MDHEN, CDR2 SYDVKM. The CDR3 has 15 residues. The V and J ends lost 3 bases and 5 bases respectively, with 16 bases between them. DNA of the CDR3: TGTGCCAGCAGTTTTTCGGGGGGCGCGTCGGAGACCCAGTACTTC. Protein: CASSFSGGASETQYF.

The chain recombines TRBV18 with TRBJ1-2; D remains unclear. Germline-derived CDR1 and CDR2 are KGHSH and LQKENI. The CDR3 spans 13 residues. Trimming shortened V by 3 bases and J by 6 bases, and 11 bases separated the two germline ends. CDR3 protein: CASSPPGRDGYTF. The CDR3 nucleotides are TGTGCCAGCTCACCGCCCGGACGGGATGGCTACACCTTC.

CDR3 protein: CASSWGGSIDEQYF. CDR3 sequence (DNA): TGTGCCAGCAGCTGGGGGGGTTCGATTGACGAGCAGTACTTC. V gene TRBV7-2 combines with J gene TRBJ2-7, with TRBD2 identical over 7 bases. The CDR3 covers 14 residues. The V and J ends lost 4 bases and 5 bases, in that order; junction bases with no gene match: 8. Germline CDR1 reads SGHTA; CDR2 reads FQGNSA.

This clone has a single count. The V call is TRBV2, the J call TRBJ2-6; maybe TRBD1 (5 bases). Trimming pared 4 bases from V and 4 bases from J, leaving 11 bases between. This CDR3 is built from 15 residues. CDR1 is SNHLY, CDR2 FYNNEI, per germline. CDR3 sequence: CASSATVAGANVLTF. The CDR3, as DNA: TGTGCCAGCAGTGCGACAGTCGCGGGGGCCAACGTCCTGACTTTC.

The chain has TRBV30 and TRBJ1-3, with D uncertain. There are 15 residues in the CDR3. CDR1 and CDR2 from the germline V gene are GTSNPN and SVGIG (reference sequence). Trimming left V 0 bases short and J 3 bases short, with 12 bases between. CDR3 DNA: TGTGCCTGGAGTGTACGGGCGCCCCTTGGAAACACCATATATTTT. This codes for CAWSVRAPLGNTIYF.

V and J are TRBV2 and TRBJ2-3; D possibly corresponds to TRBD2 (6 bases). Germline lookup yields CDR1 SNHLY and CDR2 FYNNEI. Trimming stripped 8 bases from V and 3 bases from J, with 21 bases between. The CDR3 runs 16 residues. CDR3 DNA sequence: TGTGCCAGCTCGCTGAAAGGGGCTAGCGCGACAGATACGCAGTATTTT. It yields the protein CASSLKGASATDTQYF.

The CDR3 here is CASSLQSDLTGELFF. Here the CDR3 DNA reads TGCGCCAGCAGCTTACAATCGGACCTTACCGGGGAGCTGTTTTTT. The chain recombines TRBV5-1 with TRBJ2-2, with D unclear. The CDR3 consists of 15 residues. The germline CDR1 and CDR2 sequences are SGHRS and YFSETQ. The V end was cut by 2 bases, the J end by 5 bases, with 13 bases between.

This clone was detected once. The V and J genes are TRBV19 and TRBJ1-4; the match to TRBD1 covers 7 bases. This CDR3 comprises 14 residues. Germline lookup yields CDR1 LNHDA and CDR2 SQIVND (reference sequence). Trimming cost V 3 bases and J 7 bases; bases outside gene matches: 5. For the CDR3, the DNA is TGTGCCAGTAGTATCAGACAGGGAGGTGAAAAACTGTTTTTT. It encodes CASSIRQGGEKLFF. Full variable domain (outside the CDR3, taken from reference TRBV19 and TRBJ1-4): DGGITQSPKYLFRKEGQNVTLSCEQNLNHDAMYWYRQDPGQGLRLIYYSQIVNDFQKGDIAEGYSVSREKKESFPLTVTSAQKNPTAFYLCASSIRQGGEKLFFGSGTQLSVL.

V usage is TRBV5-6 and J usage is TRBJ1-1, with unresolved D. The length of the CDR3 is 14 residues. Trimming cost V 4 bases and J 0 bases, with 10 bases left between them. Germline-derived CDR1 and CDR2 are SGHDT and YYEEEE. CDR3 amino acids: CASSSPEMNTEAFF. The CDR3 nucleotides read TGTGCCAGCAGCAGCCCGGAGATGAACACTGAAGCTTTCTTT.

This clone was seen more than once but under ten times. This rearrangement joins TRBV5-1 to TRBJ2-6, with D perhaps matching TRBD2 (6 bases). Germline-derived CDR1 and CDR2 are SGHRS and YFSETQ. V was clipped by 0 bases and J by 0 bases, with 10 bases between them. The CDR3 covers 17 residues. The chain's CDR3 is CASSLEAGSSGANVLTF. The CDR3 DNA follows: TGCGCCAGCAGCTTGGAGGCGGGAAGCTCTGGGGCCAACGTCCTGACTTTC.

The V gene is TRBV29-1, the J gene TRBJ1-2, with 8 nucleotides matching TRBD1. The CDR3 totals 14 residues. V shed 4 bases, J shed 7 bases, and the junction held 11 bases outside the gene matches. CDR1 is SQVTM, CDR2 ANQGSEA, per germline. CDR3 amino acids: CSVGGTGRSGGYTF. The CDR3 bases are TGCAGCGTTGGGGGGACAGGTCGATCTGGTGGCTACACCTTC.

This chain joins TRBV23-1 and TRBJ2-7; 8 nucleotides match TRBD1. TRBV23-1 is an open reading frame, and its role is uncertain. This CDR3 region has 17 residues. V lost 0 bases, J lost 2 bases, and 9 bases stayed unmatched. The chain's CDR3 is CASSQSAPQQGAYEQYV. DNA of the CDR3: TGCGCCAGCAGTCAATCGGCCCCTCAACAGGGGGCCTACGAGCAGTACGTC.

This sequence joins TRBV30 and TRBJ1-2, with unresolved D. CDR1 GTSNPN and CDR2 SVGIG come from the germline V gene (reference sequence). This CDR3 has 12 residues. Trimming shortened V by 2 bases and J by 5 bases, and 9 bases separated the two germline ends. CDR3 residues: CAWSRGSYGYTF. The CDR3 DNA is TGTGCCTGGAGTCGGGGTAGTTATGGCTACACCTTC.

The CDR3 spells CASGPSSGGLTDTQYF. The DNA of the CDR3 is TGTGCCAGCGGGCCATCTAGCGGGGGGCTAACAGATACGCAGTATTTT. V gene TRBV9 combines with J gene TRBJ2-3; 11 nucleotides match TRBD2. V was clipped by 7 bases and J by 3 bases; unmatched bases: 10. This CDR3 is 16 amino acids long. CDR1 is SGDLS and CDR2 is YYNGEE in the germline V gene. The complete variable domain, with remaining parts taken from reference TRBV9 and TRBJ2-3, reads DSGVTQTPKHLITATGQRVTLRCSPRSGDLSVYWYQQSLDQGLQFLIQYYNGEERAKGNILERFSAQQFPDLHSELNLSSLELGDSALYFCASGPSSGGLTDTQYFGPGTRLTVL.

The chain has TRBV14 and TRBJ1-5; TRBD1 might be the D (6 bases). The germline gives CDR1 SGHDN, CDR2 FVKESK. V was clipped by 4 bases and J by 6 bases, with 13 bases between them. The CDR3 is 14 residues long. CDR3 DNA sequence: TGTGCCAGCAGCCCGCAGGGGTTCGCTCAGCCCCAGCATTTT. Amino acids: CASSPQGFAQPQHF.